Described below is a single T cell receptor (beta chain) sequence and its context. Its antigen is unknown. The data are from a study of cytomegalovirus exposure and HLA in healthy donors (dated by TCRdb to the late 2010s). Notes on the research overall: An earlier analysis of approximately 600 of the donors reported 250 to 300 Gb of sequence data and some 120 million unique TCR beta sequences from about 180 million T cells. Every discovery cohort repertoire had been produced on one sequencing platform. A later analysis re-examined previously published TCR beta repertoires from just over 650 donors and added high-resolution HLA genotyping to investigate patterns of TCR occurrence. The number of typed donors differed by locus: about 629-640 for A, B, C, DRB1 and DQB1; 500 to 550 for DQA1; around 610 for DPA1; and roughly 490 for DPB1. A later genetic analysis used genome-wide SNP genotypes for about three fifths of the roughly 700 donors, treating that subset as a discovery cohort. In the later analysis, no new phenotypic data were used to find candidate immune exposures; instead, reliance was placed on TCR beta sequences and their occurrence across donors. The study aimed to test whether signatures of past pathogen exposure could be identified by cataloging public T cell receptors. A handful of DR-DQ haplotypes were handled as single units for association and clustering because linkage in the cohort was strong. To predict cytomegalovirus infection status, the study brought together high-throughput TCR immunosequencing, statistical association of individual TCRs with disease status, and machine learning. An earlier analysis of 450 to 750 of the donors used high-throughput TCR beta sequencing to judge whether each TCR beta V gene segment behaved as functional or pseudogenic. HLA typing covered class I and class II loci at four-digit resolution. Donor age, sex, ethnicity and CMV serostatus were compiled together with the repertoire data. Roughly 290 gigabases of sequencing data and around 80 million unique TCR sequences made up an early release that covered over 550 HLA-typed donors. Among several hundred genotyped donors of the cohort, an average of about 220,000 unique TCR beta nucleotide sequences was sequenced per donor, of which about 18% were non-productive. The genetic ancestry cluster associated with self-reported Caucasian donors included approximately 85% of the 398 genotyped donors. The study used immunosequencing to profile the T cell repertoires of several hundred subjects and linked those repertoires to cytomegalovirus serostatus. In addition to the first cohort of about 650 subjects, a separate validation cohort of 120 different subjects was used. What the study reported, not specific to this receptor: Because counts were too low, approximately 18 rarely observed V segments, including chromosome 9 orphons, were excluded from the earlier analysis of around 590 of the donors. Most CMV-associated TCR beta chains appeared to be HLA-restricted in a later analysis, and the HLA associations seemed to be driven largely by CMV exposure. According to a later analysis, TCR association rates differed among HLA loci, with DRB1 alleles showing the most associated TCRs and HLA-C alleles showing the fewest. The classifier was reported to diagnose cytomegalovirus status with high specificity and sensitivity in both the original cohort and the validation cohort. Broadly in line with IMGT annotations, most TCR beta V segments showed up in productive rearrangements about 87% or about 30% of the time in an earlier analysis of 587 of the donors. Because some donors lacked HLA typing at each locus, the association tests relied only on the typed subset. A further reported finding was that TCR beta sequences accurately predicted the HLA-A and HLA-B alleles for most subjects in the first cohort. Only TCR beta chains were sequenced in this cohort, and the absence of alpha or paired-chain data limited detectable features. Presence/absence analyses assumed roughly uniform sequencing depth across donors, an assumption that may not hold. Compared with the roughly 700-donor mean, donors in an Asian-associated ancestry cluster had fewer N-insertions in productive TCRs, according to a later genetic analysis. The authors suggested that the approach could potentially be generalized to other disease states and immunological phenotypes. While some public TCRs were present in many individuals, most TCR sequences turned up only very rarely across donors. The only immune exposure information available for the cohort was CMV serostatus. An association between a missense DCLRE1C variant and V-gene and J-gene trimming of TCR beta chains was found in a later genetic analysis and replicated in an independent cohort. Correlated functional status among segregating V segments might be attributable to linkage disequilibrium, but an unknown experimental factor could not be ruled out. Some IMGT-functional V segments, including TRBV6-2 and TRBV6-3, could not be distinguished by the 87-base-pair reads and were therefore excluded. A few of the identified cytomegalovirus-associated TCR beta chains were confirmed in vitro to be specific for cytomegalovirus antigens. Assigning TCR associations to individual alleles was difficult when HLA alleles, especially DR and DQ, strongly co-occurred. According to a later analysis, parvovirus B19, influenza, CMV and Epstein-Barr virus appeared linked to several top co-occurrence clusters. A later analysis found that HLA-associated TCR beta chains were more clonally expanded and had lower generation probabilities than equally common non-associated chains. In a later analysis, over 15,000 TCR beta sequences were associated with specific HLA alleles at a false discovery rate of 0.05. A group of highly shared sequence variants was considered likely to be a technical artifact of the sequencing pipeline. The study gave a list of under 200 TCR beta chains associated with cytomegalovirus.

The cohort comprised fewer than 700 healthy bone marrow donors. All cohort members were sampled while nominally healthy, although unrecorded immune exposures were likely present. The donor was CMV seronegative and was included in the group of a few hundred seronegative cohort members. A peripheral blood sample was collected from each donor, and TCR beta sequencing was performed on peripheral blood mononuclear cells. Genomic DNA was extracted from the blood cell samples with the Qiagen DNeasy Blood Extraction Kit. Library method: the immunoSEQ multiplex PCR assay. A mixture of 60 forward primers for TCR Vbeta segments and 13 reverse primers for TCR Jbeta segments was used in the multiplex PCR. Amplification of the CDR3 region of rearranged TCR beta genes was performed with a multiplex PCR assay on genomic DNA. Amplified TCR beta libraries were sequenced as 87-base-pair reads on the Illumina HiSeq System. The published analysis was carried out like this. In a later analysis, approximately 74 million unique TCR beta chains were counted across the 500 to 850 repertoires, and around 10 million of these chains were shared by at least two donors. A nearest-neighbor algorithm error-corrected the raw reads and collapsed the reads into unique sequences, merging closely related sequences to remove PCR and sequencing errors. To assign V, D and J gene segments, CDR3 sequences were aligned to IMGT reference sequences. Each retained sequence needed at least a six-nucleotide match to both a V gene segment and a J gene segment. A rearrangement counted as productive if the CDR3 had no stop codons and remained in frame with V and J, and every other rearrangement counted as non-productive. Following IMGT convention, CDR3 was defined as the stretch from the second conserved V-encoded cysteine to the conserved J-encoded phenylalanine. The earlier analysis of some 580 of the donors excluded any sequence lacking an unambiguous match to a single V gene segment. An earlier analysis of several hundred of the donors called V segments functional above 56.7% productive rearrangements and segregating when the between-donor standard deviation exceeded 5%. To diagnose cytomegalovirus status from the catalog of TCR beta chain sequences, a statistical classification framework was built. In a later analysis, V and J genes were assigned by comparing TCR nucleotide sequences against IMGT/GENE-DB human TR gene sequences. Using the TCRdist pipeline, a later analysis assigned CDR3 sequences along with most-parsimonious VDJ recombination scenarios. A later analysis defined each TCR beta chain by its CDR3 amino acid sequence plus V-gene family, and excluded reads lacking a unique V-gene family. A later analysis removed 600 or so highly shared, low-generation-probability nucleotide sequences to deal with suspected cross-contamination and a sequencing artifact. In a later analysis, a clonal expansion index for each public chain was calculated from normalized within-repertoire ranks of inferred template counts. In a later analysis, generation probabilities were computed with a VDJ recombination model fitted to out-of-frame rearrangements, and the resulting probabilities were checked against IGoR. A later analysis scored TCR-TCR, TCR-HLA and TCR-CMV co-occurrence with hypergeometric tests, applying a repertoire-size bias correction to TCR pairs. To estimate false discovery rates, a later analysis permuted the HLA or CMV assignments 20 times. In a later analysis, co-occurring TCRs were grouped with DBSCAN, and TCRdist sequence similarity was added when clustering was performed within HLA-allele-positive subsets. Repertoires with fewer than 30,000 or more than 120,000 public chains, plus five repertoires with anomalous nucleotide sharing, were excluded from co-occurrence clustering. TCRdb provides this immuneACCESS table in a form limited to in-frame rearrangements. Some clones are lacking; in checked studies, under half of them reflect an unresolved V gene, and why the rest are absent is not known. V and J calls and clone size are as listed in that table; D and trimming were resolved from the DNA. Per the sample table, the count is 150,000 to 200,000 clones. The ten largest clonotypes hold around 1.2% of the sample.

The germline V gene gives CDR1 as SGHRS and CDR2 as YFSETQ. The germline ends are 13 bases apart after V is trimmed by 4 bases and J by 5 bases. The cysteine opens and the phenylalanine closes a CDR3 of 13 amino acids. This entry keeps only the CDR3 DNA: 39 bases, framed from base 1. The sequence links TRBV5-1 to TRBJ2-7; confidence is insufficient to name the D gene. Sequencing was carried out using PBMCs. The clonotype was recovered from a woman aged 55-70 years in good health and CMV-seronegative. The nucleotide sequence is given as TGCGCCAGCAGCCCCGGAAGGCAGGACGAGCAGTACTTC. The resulting protein is CASSPGRQDEQYF.